A single sample is the source of the 7 T cell receptor beta chains below, sequenced in a study of cytomegalovirus exposure and HLA in healthy donors. The PCR contained 60 Vbeta and 13 Jbeta primers. Generated by immunoSEQ multiplex PCR, the TCRdb table keeps only in-frame clones and is missing some. The repertoire holds roughly 120,000 clones, 80% to 85% seen once, with around 0.92% in the top ten. The sample consisted of PBMCs. These receptors all come from a human donor in good health.

The rearrangement joins TRBV13 to TRBJ1-1, with D perhaps TRBD1 (6 bases). CDR3 size: 14 residues. The ends were cut back, 3 bases at V and 6 bases at J, with 14 bases in the middle. Germline V gene sequence: CDR1 PRHDT, CDR2 FYEKMQ (reference sequence). The CDR3 is CASSFTGTNAEAFF. The CDR3, as DNA: TGTGCCAGCAGCTTCACAGGGACTAACGCTGAAGCTTTCTTT. The complete variable domain, with remaining parts taken from reference TRBV13 and TRBJ1-1, reads AAGVIQSPRHLIKEKRETATLKCYPIPRHDTVYWYQQGPGQDPQFLISFYEKMQSDKGSIPDRFSAQQFSDYHSELNMSSLELGDSALYFCASSFTGTNAEAFFGQGTRLTVV.

Only a few counts were recorded for this clone. The genes are TRBV11-2 and TRBJ2-1, with 8 bases lining up with TRBD2. Germline loops: CDR1 SGHAT, CDR2 FQNNGV. The CDR3 has 15 residues. V trimming: 5 bases; J trimming: 6 bases; junction bases outside the gene matches: 9. CDR3 region: CASSQDPGGPNEQFF. CDR3 coding DNA: TGTGCCAGCAGCCAAGATCCGGGGGGGCCCAATGAGCAGTTCTTC.

V usage is TRBV9 and J usage is TRBJ2-7; 7 nucleotides match TRBD1. Per germline, CDR1 SGDLS and CDR2 YYNGEE. The CDR3 runs to 15 residues. V was pared by 0 bases and J by 3 bases, with 6 bases of the junction left unmatched. CDR3 bases: TGTGCCAGCAGCGTAGGACGGACAGGATACTACGAGCAGTACTTC. It encodes CASSVGRTGYYEQYF.

The chain employs TRBV5-1 and TRBJ1-1; D may be TRBD1 (6 bases). The CDR3 is 17 residues long. Deletions cut 4 bases from V and 4 bases from J, with 23 bases between. Germline CDR1 reads SGHRS; CDR2 reads YFSETQ. CDR3 protein: CASSPLGGGRMGTEAFF. CDR3 sequence (DNA): TGCGCCAGCAGCCCATTGGGGGGGGGCCGGATGGGCACTGAAGCTTTCTTT.

The chain carries TRBV29-1 and TRBJ1-1; D unclear. Germline V gene lookup returns CDR1 SQVTM and CDR2 ANQGSEA. The V end lost 4 bases, the J end lost 4 bases, and 19 bases lay between the germline ends. This CDR3 region has 15 residues. CDR3 DNA: TGCAGCGTTGCTTATACCGACACGGTGGGCACTGAAGCTTTCTTT. Amino acids: CSVAYTDTVGTEAFF.

This chain uses TRBV4-2 with TRBJ2-3; the match to TRBD2 covers 8 bases. The CDR3 is 15 amino acids. The germline V gene encodes CDR1 LGHNA and CDR2 YNFKEQ. The V gene end was trimmed by 7 bases and the J gene end by 7 bases; junction bases not matched to a gene: 13. CDR3 loop: CASNTNRGGAYTQYF. The CDR3 nucleotides read TGTGCCAGCAACACAAACCGGGGGGGGGCGTATACGCAGTATTTT.

The sample holds one count of this clone. The V and J genes are TRBV5-1 and TRBJ2-7; 8 positions agree with TRBD1. From germline, CDR1 is SGHRS and CDR2 YFSETQ. V was pared by 3 bases and J by 2 bases, with 10 bases of the junction left unmatched. The CDR3 is 16 residues long. The CDR3 is CASSSAGQGLAYEQYF. CDR3 DNA: TGCGCCAGCAGCTCCGCCGGACAGGGTCTCGCCTACGAGCAGTACTTC.